These 12 T cell receptor beta chains originate from one sample sequenced in a study of Ad26.COV2.S vaccination and SARS-CoV-2 variants. Profiling relied on immunoSEQ multiplex PCR, and the TCRdb table lists in-frame clones only, not all of them. Of about 420,000 clones detected, 88% appear once; the ten largest clones hold about 3.6%. The sample's treatment: some 19 received Ad26.COV2.S at low or high dose, single or two shots; roughly five received placebo; per-sample allocation not given. The investigators took samples on day 63 after the first vaccine or placebo injection. The sample here was peripheral blood, taken in a trial of Ad26.COV2.S vaccine versus placebo. The receptors shown here come from a person between 18 and 65 years old who received the Ad26.COV2.S COVID-19 vaccine or a placebo.

This clone was observed a single time. V gene TRBV9 combines with J gene TRBJ2-4; 10 nucleotides align to TRBD2. Trimming at V came to 3 bases and at J to 12 bases, leaving 6 bases not matched to a gene. The CDR3 is made up of 13 amino acids. Germline CDR1 and CDR2: SGDLS and YYNGEE. The CDR3 DNA is TGTGCCAGCAGCGCCTACCTAGCGGGGGCTCAGTACTTC. Amino acids: CASSAYLAGAQYF.

The chain carries TRBV6-5 and TRBJ1-6; D is ambiguous. The CDR3 covers 15 residues. Per the germline V gene, CDR1 is MNHEY and CDR2 is SVGAGI. V lost 6 bases to trimming and J lost 6 bases, with 15 bases between them. CDR3 protein: CASSRPGTVNSPLHF. DNA for the CDR3: TGTGCCAGCAGCAGACCGGGAACGGTTAATTCACCCCTCCACTTT.

The J gene is TRBJ1-2, the V gene TRBV19; no reliable D call. Germline CDR1 and CDR2: LNHDA and SQIVND (reference sequence). V gave up 1 base and J gave up 4 bases, with 13 bases separating them. This CDR3 is built from 15 residues. CDR3 residues: CASSIGETLVYGYTF. The CDR3 region has the DNA TGTGCCAGTAGTATAGGGGAGACGCTCGTCTATGGCTACACCTTC. Using reference TRBV19 and TRBJ1-2 for the parts outside the CDR3, the full variable domain is DGGITQSPKYLFRKEGQNVTLSCEQNLNHDAMYWYRQDPGQGLRLIYYSQIVNDFQKGDIAEGYSVSREKKESFPLTVTSAQKNPTAFYLCASSIGETLVYGYTFGSGTRLTVV.

CDR3 in amino acids: CASSQVTASGKLFF. The CDR3, as DNA: TGTGCCAGCAGCCAAGTTACGGCTTCGGGAAAACTGTTTTTT. The J gene is TRBJ1-4, the V gene TRBV3-1 (or the pseudogene TRBV3-2); D call uncertain. V was shortened by 1 base and J by 10 bases, with 13 bases between the two germline ends. The CDR3 consists of 14 residues. CDR1 is LGHDT and CDR2 is YNNKEL in the germline V gene (reference sequence).

The chain joins TRBV7-9 to TRBJ1-1; D perhaps matches TRBD1 (6 bases). The V gene's germline CDR1 is SEHNR and CDR2 FQNEAQ (reference sequence). Trimming left V 1 base short and J 1 base short, with 10 bases between. This CDR3 contains 15 residues. The CDR3: CASSLGRTANTEAFF. In DNA form, the CDR3 reads TGTGCCAGCAGCTTAGGTCGGACAGCGAACACTGAAGCTTTCTTT.

V usage is TRBV11-1 and J usage is TRBJ2-7; 9 nucleotides agree with TRBD1. The V segment lost 5 bases and the J segment 4 bases; nucleotides outside the gene matches: 6. From germline, CDR1 is SGHAT and CDR2 FQDESV (reference sequence). The CDR3 totals 14 residues. The DNA of the CDR3 is TGTGCCAGCAGCCCACGGACAGGGGTGTACGAGCAGTACTTC. Its protein is CASSPRTGVYEQYF.

The CDR3 loop is CASSQESEQFF. CDR3 coding DNA: TGCGCCAGCAGCCAAGAGTCTGAGCAGTTCTTC. V gene TRBV4-3 combines with J gene TRBJ2-1; D unclear. Germline V lookup: CDR1 LGHNA, CDR2 YSLEER. V was clipped by 0 bases and J by 9 bases, with 3 bases between them. The CDR3 covers 11 residues.

The J gene is TRBJ2-7, the V gene TRBV25-1, with TRBD1 identical over 12 bases. V lost 5 bases to trimming and J lost 7 bases; unmatched junction nucleotides: 9. The CDR3 sequence is 15 residues long. Per the germline V gene, CDR1 is MGHDK and CDR2 is SYGVNS. The DNA for the CDR3 is TGTGCCAGCAGTCGATGGGGACAGGGGGCGGGTGAGCAGTACTTC. It specifies CASSRWGQGAGEQYF.

The gene calls are TRBV4-3 and TRBJ1-2; 7 nucleotides match TRBD1. The V and J ends lost 1 base and 3 bases, in that order; junction bases with no gene match: 8. The CDR3 is 16 residues long. Germline lookup yields CDR1 LGHNA and CDR2 YSLEER. CDR3 in DNA: TGCGCCAGCAGCCAAGGGGCGCCCGGGACAGACTATGGCTACACCTTC. The encoded protein is CASSQGAPGTDYGYTF.

The J gene is TRBJ1-6, the V gene TRBV12-3 or TRBV12-4; no definite D call. V lost 3 bases and J 9 bases, leaving 6 bases between the germline ends. This CDR3 comprises 12 residues. CDR3 residues: CASSLYGSPLHF. CDR3 nucleotide sequence: TGTGCCAGCAGTTTGTACGGTTCACCCCTCCACTTT.

This chain joins TRBV20-1 and TRBJ2-7; D might be TRBD1 (6 bases). Per the germline V gene, CDR1 is DFQATT and CDR2 is SNEGSKA (reference sequence). The CDR3 consists of 14 residues. V was trimmed by 3 bases and J by 0 bases, leaving 12 bases between them. The DNA for the CDR3 is TGCAGTGCTAGTGGCAGGGACATCTCCTACGAGCAGTACTTC. This sequence encodes CSASGRDISYEQYF.

V gene TRBV18 combines with J gene TRBJ2-3, with D uncertain. CDR3 length: 10 amino acids. Germline CDR1 reads KGHSH; CDR2 reads LQKENI. V was trimmed by 3 bases and J by 14 bases, leaving 9 bases between them. This chain's CDR3 is CASSPIRTYF. The CDR3 coding sequence is TGTGCCAGCTCACCCATTCGGACGTATTTT.